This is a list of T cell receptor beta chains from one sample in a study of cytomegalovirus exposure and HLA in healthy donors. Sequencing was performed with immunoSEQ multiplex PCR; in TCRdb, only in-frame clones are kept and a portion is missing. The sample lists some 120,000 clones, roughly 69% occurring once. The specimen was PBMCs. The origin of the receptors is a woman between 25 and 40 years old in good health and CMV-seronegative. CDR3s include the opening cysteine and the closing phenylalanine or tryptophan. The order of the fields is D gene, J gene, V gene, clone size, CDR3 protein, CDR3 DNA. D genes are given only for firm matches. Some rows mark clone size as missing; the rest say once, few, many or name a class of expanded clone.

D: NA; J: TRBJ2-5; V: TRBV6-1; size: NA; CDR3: CASTEWAGQETQYF; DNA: TGTGCCAGCACTGAATGGGCGGGCCAAGAGACCCAGTACTTC
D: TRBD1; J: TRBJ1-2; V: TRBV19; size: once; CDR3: CASRGQGTNINYGYTF; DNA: TGTGCCAGTAGGGGACAGGGCACGAACATTAACTATGGCTACACCTTC
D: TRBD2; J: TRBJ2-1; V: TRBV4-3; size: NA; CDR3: CASSQGGTSGNNEQFF; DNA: TGCGCCAGCAGCCAAGGAGGGACTAGCGGGAACAATGAGCAGTTCTTC
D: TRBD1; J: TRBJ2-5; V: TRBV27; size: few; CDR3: CASSPQGQGGPQETQYF; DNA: TGTGCCAGCAGTCCTCAGGGACAGGGGGGACCACAAGAGACCCAGTACTTC
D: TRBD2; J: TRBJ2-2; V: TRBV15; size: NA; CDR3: CATSRVRELAGPGELFF; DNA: TGTGCCACCAGCAGAGTGAGGGAGCTAGCGGGCCCCGGGGAGCTGTTTTTT
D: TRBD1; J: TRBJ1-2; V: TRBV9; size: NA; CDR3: CASSKGTGGSGYTF; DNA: TGTGCCAGCAGCAAGGGGACAGGGGGCTCAGGCTACACCTTC
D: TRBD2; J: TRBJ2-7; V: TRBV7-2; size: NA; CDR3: CASSLGTLAGWYEQYF; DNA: TGTGCCAGCAGCTTAGGAACTCTAGCGGGATGGTACGAGCAGTACTTC
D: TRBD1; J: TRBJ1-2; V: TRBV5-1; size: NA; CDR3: CASSLDGQGPEGYTF; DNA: TGCGCCAGCAGCTTGGACGGACAGGGGCCGGAGGGCTACACCTTC
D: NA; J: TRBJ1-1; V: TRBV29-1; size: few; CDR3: CSVARTGSTEAFF; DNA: TGCAGCGTCGCCAGGACGGGGAGCACTGAAGCTTTCTTT
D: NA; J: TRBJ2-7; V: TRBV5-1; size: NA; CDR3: CASSSTVSYEQYF; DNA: TGCGCCAGCAGCTCGACAGTCTCCTACGAGCAGTACTTC
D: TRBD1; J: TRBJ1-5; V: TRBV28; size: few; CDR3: CASSSTGIRQPQHF; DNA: TGTGCCAGCAGTTCGACAGGGATCCGGCAGCCCCAGCATTTT
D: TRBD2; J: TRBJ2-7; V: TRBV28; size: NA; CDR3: CASTGTASGRGEQYF; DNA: TGTGCCAGCACCGGGACAGCTAGCGGGAGGGGCGAGCAGTACTTC
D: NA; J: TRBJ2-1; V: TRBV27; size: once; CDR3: CASSSGVNEQFF; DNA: TGTGCCAGCAGTTCAGGGGTAAATGAGCAGTTCTTC
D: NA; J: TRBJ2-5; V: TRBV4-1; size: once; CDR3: CASSFLATQETQYF; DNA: TGCGCCAGCAGCTTCCTAGCGACCCAAGAGACCCAGTACTTC
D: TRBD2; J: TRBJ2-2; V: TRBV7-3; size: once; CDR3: CASSLASGANTGELFF; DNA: TGTGCCAGCAGCCTAGCTAGCGGCGCGAACACCGGGGAGCTGTTTTTT
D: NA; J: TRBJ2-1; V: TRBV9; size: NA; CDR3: CASSVSFTTISYNEQFF; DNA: TGTGCCAGCAGCGTAAGTTTCACTACGATCTCCTACAATGAGCAGTTCTTC
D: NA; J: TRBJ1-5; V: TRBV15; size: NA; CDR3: CATSRDGDSSNQPQHF; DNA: TGTGCCACCAGCAGAGATGGCGACAGTAGCAATCAGCCCCAGCATTTT
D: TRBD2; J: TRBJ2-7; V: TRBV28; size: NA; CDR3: CASSVILAGVSYEQYF; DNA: TGTGCCAGCAGTGTGATACTAGCGGGAGTAAGTTACGAGCAGTACTTC
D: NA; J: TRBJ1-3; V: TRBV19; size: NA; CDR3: CASSITFRSNSGNTIYF; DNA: TGTGCCAGTAGTATAACGTTTAGATCTAACTCTGGAAACACCATATATTTT
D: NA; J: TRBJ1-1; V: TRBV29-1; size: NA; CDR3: CSVEDSLEAFF; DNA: TGCAGCGTTGAAGACTCGCTAGAAGCTTTCTTT
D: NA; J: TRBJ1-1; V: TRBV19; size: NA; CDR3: CASSIGAREAFF; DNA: TGTGCCAGTAGTATCGGGGCCCGGGAGGCTTTCTTT
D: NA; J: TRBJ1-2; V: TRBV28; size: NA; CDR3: CASSPAGKANYGYTF; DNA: TGTGCCAGCAGCCCCGCGGGGAAAGCTAACTATGGCTACACCTTC
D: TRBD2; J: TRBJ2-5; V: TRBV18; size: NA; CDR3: CASSASQRGQETQYF; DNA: TGTGCCAGCTCAGCCTCACAGCGGGGGCAAGAGACCCAGTACTTC
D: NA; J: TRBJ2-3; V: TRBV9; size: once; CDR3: CASSPSGSTADTQYF; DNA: TGTGCCAGCAGCCCGTCGGGGAGCACGGCAGATACGCAGTATTTT
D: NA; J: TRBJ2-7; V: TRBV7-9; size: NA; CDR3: CASSLRTRSDEQYF; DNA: TGTGCCAGCAGCTTAAGAACTCGTAGTGACGAGCAGTACTTC
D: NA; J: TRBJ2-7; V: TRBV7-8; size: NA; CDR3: CASSRPGAYEQYF; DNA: TGTGCCAGCAGCCGCCCCGGGGCCTACGAGCAGTACTTC
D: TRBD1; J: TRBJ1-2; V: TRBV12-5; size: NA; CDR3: CASAPTGGDGYTF; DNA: TGTGCTAGTGCCCCGACAGGGGGCGACGGCTACACCTTC
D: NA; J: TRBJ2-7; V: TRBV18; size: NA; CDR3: CASSPPSRANEQYF; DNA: TGTGCCAGCTCACCCCCCTCCAGGGCCAACGAGCAGTACTTC
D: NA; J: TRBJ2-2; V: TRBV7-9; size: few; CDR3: CASSSGTPNTGELFF; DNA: TGTGCCAGCAGCTCAGGGACTCCGAACACCGGGGAGCTGTTTTTT